The sequence of this T cell receptor beta chain was determined in a study of CD8+CD57+ T cells in acquired aplastic anemia. Study at large: Sorted CD4+ plus CD8+ cells gave DNA averaging approximately 3.2 ug.

On this clonotype itself: Its antigen is not known.

General study findings and limits: Overlap between patients and controls comprised about 28 CD8+ CDR3 sequences.

Germline V gene lookup returns CDR1 SGDLS and CDR2 YYNGEE. CDR3 length: 15 amino acids. V lost 0 bases to trimming and J lost 7 bases; unmatched junction nucleotides: 7. Genomic DNA, serving as template, underwent TCR beta VDJ and CDR3 profiling. TCRdb recomputed calls from the reads with MiXCR, one row per CDR3 protein. The data contain about 190,000 distinct CDR3 sequences, around 66% of them singletons. Material for sequencing was sorted CD4+, CD8+, or CD8+CD57+ T cells (not recorded which) from PBMCs. The rearrangement joins TRBV9 to TRBJ2-1, with 7 positions matching TRBD2. The receptor's source is a human donor with severe aplastic anemia or a healthy control (not recorded which). Here the CDR3 reads CASSVEGQGGNEQFF. The CDR3 nucleotides read TGTGCCAGCAGCGTAGAAGGGCAGGGAGGGAATGAGCAGTTCTTC.